This entry lists 5 T cell receptor beta chains sequenced from one sample in a study of blood T cell repertoires in COVID-19. Repertoires were generated with immunoSEQ multiplex PCR, while TCRdb's copy carries only in-frame clones and drops some. This table holds 15,000 to 20,000 clones, approximately 84% found once. The sample consisted of peripheral blood. The receptors here all came from a human donor with active COVID-19. The donor label of this sample is uncertain.

The chain links TRBV2 to TRBJ1-6; D is uncertain. CDR1 SNHLY and CDR2 FYNNEI come from the germline V gene. The V end was cut by 4 bases, the J end by 12 bases, with 7 bases between. CDR3 size: 11 residues. The CDR3, as DNA: TGTGCCAGCAGTGTCCGAGAACCCCTCCACTTT. Its translation: CASSVREPLHF.

The chain has TRBV19 and TRBJ1-5, with a weak D call TRBD1 (5 bases). The CDR3 is made up of 14 amino acids. The germline CDR1 and CDR2 sequences are LNHDA and SQIVND (reference sequence). With 4 bases removed from V and 4 bases from J, the gap between germline ends came to 11 bases. CDR3 coding DNA: TGTGCCAGTAGTACGAGACAGACTAATCAGCCCCAGCATTTT. Translation gives CASSTRQTNQPQHF.

This chain joins TRBV4-1 and TRBJ2-5; 7 bases agree with TRBD2. CDR3 size: 14 residues. CDR1 and CDR2 from the germline V gene are MGHRA and YSYEKL. J was trimmed by 7 bases and V by 1 base; bases with no gene match: 6. The CDR3 DNA reads TGCGCCAGCAGCCAAGGGGAGGGTCTCTCGACCCAGTACTTC. Translation gives CASSQGEGLSTQYF.

CDR3: CASSPGRGILAGGWYF. The CDR3 region has the DNA TGTGCCAGCAGCCCCGGACGGGGAATTCTAGCGGGGGGCTGGTATTTT. The chain recombines TRBV4-2 with TRBJ2-3, with 11 bases matching TRBD2. From germline, CDR1 is LGHNA and CDR2 YNFKEQ. This CDR3 has 16 residues. The J segment lost 14 bases and the V segment lost 4 bases, leaving 17 bases of the junction unmatched.

This clone was counted once. The V gene is TRBV6-2 or TRBV6-3, the J gene TRBJ2-2, with TRBD1 matching 8 bases. With 3 bases clipped from V and 2 bases from J, the junction kept 11 bases outside the gene matches. This CDR3 contains 18 residues. CDR1 MNHEY and CDR2 SVGEGT come from the germline V gene. The DNA of the CDR3 is TGTGCCAGCAGTTATGACCCGAAGGGACAGGTTAACACCGGGGAGCTGTTTTTT. This encodes CASSYDPKGQVNTGELFF.